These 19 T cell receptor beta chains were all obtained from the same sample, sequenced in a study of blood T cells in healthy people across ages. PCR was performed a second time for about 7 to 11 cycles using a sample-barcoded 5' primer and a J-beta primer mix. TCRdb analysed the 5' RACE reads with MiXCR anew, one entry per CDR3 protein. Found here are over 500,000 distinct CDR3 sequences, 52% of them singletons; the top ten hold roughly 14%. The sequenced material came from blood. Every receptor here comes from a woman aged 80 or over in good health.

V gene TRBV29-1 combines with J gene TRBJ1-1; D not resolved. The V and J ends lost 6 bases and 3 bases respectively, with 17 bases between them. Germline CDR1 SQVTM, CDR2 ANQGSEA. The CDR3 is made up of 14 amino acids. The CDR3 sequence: CSVRNLIRDTEAFF. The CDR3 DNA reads TGCAGCGTACGAAACCTTATACGGGACACTGAAGCTTTCTTT.

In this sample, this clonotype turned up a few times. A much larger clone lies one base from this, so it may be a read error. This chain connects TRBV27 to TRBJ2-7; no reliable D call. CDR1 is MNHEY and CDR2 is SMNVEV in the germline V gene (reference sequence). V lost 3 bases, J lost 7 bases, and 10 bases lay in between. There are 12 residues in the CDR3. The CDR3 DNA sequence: TGTGCCAGCAGTTTTGGGTACAATGAGCAGTACTTC. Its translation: CASSFGYNEQYF.

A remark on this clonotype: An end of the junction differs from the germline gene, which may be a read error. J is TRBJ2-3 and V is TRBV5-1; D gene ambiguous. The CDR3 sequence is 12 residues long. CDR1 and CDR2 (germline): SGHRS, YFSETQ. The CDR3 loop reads CANSTSTDTQYF. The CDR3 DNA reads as TGCGCCAACAGCACTTCCACTGATACGCAGTATTTT.

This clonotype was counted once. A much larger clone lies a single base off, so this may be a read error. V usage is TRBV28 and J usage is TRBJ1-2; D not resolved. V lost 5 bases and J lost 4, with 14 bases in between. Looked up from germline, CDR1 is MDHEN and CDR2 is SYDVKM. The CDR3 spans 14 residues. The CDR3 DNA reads TGTGCCAGCAGTGTGGACGCTCCTGGCTATGGCTACACCTTC. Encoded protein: CASSVDAPGYGYTF.

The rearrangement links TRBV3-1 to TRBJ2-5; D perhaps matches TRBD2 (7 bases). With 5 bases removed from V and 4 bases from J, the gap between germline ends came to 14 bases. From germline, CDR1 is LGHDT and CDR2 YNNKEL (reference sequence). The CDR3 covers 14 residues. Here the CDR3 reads CASSVRGGRETQYF. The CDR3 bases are TGTGCCAGCAGCGTGAGGGGGGGACGAGAGACCCAGTACTTC.

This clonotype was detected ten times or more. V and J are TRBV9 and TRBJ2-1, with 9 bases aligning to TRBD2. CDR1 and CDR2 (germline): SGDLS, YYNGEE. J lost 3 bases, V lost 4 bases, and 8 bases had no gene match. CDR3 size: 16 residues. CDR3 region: CASSTRSSGGYNEQFF. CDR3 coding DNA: TGTGCCAGCAGCACCCGTAGTAGCGGGGGCTACAATGAGCAGTTCTTC.

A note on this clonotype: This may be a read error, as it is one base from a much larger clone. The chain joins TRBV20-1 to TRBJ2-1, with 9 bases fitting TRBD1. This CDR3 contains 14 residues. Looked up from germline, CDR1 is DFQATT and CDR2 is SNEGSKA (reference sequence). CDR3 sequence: CSAPGTGKTNELFF. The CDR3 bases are TGCAGTGCACCTGGGACAGGGAAGACCAATGAGCTGTTCTTC.

The CDR3: CASKSPGSSYNEQFF. The DNA of the CDR3 is TGTGCCAGCAAAAGCCCGGGTAGCTCCTACAATGAGCAGTTCTTC. The rearrangement links TRBV3-1 to TRBJ2-1; D is uncertain. V lost 7 bases, J lost 0 bases, and 13 bases lay in between. Germline CDR1 is LGHDT and CDR2 is YNNKEL (reference sequence). The length of the CDR3 is 15 residues.

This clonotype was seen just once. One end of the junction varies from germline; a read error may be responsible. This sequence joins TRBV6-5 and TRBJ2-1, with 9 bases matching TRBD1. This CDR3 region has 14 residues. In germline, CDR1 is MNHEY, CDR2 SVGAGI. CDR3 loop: CASSWTGVYSEQFF. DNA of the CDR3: TGTGCCAGCAGTTGGACAGGGGTGTACAGTGAGCAGTTCTTC.

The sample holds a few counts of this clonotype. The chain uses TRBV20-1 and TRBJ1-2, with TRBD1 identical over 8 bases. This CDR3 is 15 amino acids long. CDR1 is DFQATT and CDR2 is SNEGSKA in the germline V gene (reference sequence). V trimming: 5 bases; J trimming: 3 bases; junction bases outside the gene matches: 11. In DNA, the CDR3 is TGCAGTGCTGAGGACAGGGTGTGGCGGGACTATGGCTACACCTTC. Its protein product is CSAEDRVWRDYGYTF.

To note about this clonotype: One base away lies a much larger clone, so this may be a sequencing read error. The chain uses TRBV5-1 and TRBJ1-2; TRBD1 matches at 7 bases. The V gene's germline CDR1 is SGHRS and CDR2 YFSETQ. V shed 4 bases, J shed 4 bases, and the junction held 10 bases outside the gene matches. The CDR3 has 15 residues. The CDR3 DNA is TGCGCCAGCAGCGGACGGACAGGCTCCAGCTATGGCTACACCTTC. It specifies CASSGRTGSSYGYTF.

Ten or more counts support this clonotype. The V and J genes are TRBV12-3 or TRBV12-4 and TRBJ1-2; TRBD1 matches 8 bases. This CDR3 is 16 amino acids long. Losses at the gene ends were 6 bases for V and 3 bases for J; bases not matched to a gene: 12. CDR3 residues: CASSLGQGFSHYGYTF. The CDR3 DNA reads TGTGCCAGCAGCCTCGGACAGGGTTTTTCACACTATGGCTACACCTTC.

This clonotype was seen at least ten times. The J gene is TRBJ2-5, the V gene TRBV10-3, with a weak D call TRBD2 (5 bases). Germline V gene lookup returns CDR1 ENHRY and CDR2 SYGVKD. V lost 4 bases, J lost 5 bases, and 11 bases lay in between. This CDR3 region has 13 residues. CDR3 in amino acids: CAISAGDGETQYF. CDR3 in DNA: TGTGCCATCAGTGCCGGGGATGGGGAGACCCAGTACTTC.

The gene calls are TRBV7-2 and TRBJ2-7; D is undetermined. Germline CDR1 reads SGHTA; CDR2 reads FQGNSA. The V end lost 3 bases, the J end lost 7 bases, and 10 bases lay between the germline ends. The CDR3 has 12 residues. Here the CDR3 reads CASSFLRKEQYF. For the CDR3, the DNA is TGTGCCAGCAGCTTCCTACGGAAAGAGCAGTACTTC.

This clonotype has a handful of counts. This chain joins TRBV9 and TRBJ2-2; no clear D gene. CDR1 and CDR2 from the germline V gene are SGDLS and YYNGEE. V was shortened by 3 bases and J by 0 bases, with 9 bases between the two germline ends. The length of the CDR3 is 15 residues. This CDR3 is CASSAGVANTGELFF. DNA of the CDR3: TGTGCCAGCAGCGCAGGCGTCGCGAACACCGGGGAGCTGTTTTTT.

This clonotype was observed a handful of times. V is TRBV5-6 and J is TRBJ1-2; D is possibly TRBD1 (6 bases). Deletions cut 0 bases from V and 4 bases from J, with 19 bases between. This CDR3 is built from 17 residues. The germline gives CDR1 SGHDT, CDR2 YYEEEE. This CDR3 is CASSLGYQQGSIYGYTF. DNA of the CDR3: TGTGCCAGCAGCTTGGGCTACCAACAGGGTTCCATCTATGGCTACACCTTC.

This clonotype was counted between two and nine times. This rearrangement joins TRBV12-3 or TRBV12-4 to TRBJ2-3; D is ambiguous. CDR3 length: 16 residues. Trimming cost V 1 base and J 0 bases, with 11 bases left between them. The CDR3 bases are TGTGCCAGCAGTTTAGGTGACCGGATTAGCACAGATACGCAGTATTTT. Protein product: CASSLGDRISTDTQYF.

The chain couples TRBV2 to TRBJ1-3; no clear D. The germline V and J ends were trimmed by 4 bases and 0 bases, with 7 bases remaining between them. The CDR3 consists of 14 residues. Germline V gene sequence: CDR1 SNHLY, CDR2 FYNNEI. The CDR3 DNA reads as TGTGCCAGCAGTGCCACTAGCTCTGGAAACACCATATATTTT. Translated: CASSATSSGNTIYF.

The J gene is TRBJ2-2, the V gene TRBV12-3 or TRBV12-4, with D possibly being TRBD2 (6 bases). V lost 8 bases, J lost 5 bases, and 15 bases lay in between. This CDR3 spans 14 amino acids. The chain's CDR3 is CASCRQGGTGELFF. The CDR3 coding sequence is TGTGCCAGCTGTCGTCAGGGAGGAACCGGGGAGCTGTTTTTT.